Listed below are T cell receptor beta chains from one sample, sequenced in a study of blood T cell repertoires in COVID-19. Assay used: immunoSEQ multiplex PCR; TCRdb lists only in-frame clones, some missing. In the table there are 200,000 to 250,000 clones, 65% to 85% of which are singletons. The source material was peripheral blood. These receptors all come from a human donor in a cohort sampled during active COVID-19. The conserved cysteine and the conserved F or W are not part of the CDR3 here. The order of the fields is V gene, CDR3 length, CDR3 protein.

v_call: TRBV28; cdr3_length: 12; cdr3_aa: ASSQQDIVREQY
v_call: TRBV7-9; cdr3_length: 11; cdr3_aa: ASSLGGHSEQY
v_call: TRBV18; cdr3_length: 13; cdr3_aa: ASSPLTGATGELF
v_call: TRBV6-2/TRBV6-3; cdr3_length: 12; cdr3_aa: ASSPAGTGYGYT
v_call: TRBV6-5; cdr3_length: 14; cdr3_aa: ASSYSMGTTQETQY
v_call: TRBV7-3; cdr3_length: 14; cdr3_aa: ASSWPGLAGGSEQF
v_call: TRBV12-3/TRBV12-4; cdr3_length: 9; cdr3_aa: ASRSGGELF
v_call: TRBV11-2; cdr3_length: 14; cdr3_aa: ASSRTGTSAGDEQF
v_call: TRBV11-3; cdr3_length: 11; cdr3_aa: ASSPGAAHEQY
v_call: TRBV7-2; cdr3_length: 15; cdr3_aa: ASSLVGIAGGQNEQF
v_call: TRBV19; cdr3_length: 12; cdr3_aa: ASTPNLGAEKLF
v_call: TRBV2; cdr3_length: 15; cdr3_aa: ASSEYIFYRGNYGYA
v_call: TRBV10-1; cdr3_length: 14; cdr3_aa: ASSESEWVQHTEAF
v_call: TRBV18; cdr3_length: 12; cdr3_aa: ASSSGVTTGELF
v_call: TRBV19; cdr3_length: 14; cdr3_aa: ASSIQARSGANVLT
v_call: TRBV3-1/TRBV3-2; cdr3_length: 15; cdr3_aa: ASSQEPASGSYNEQF
v_call: TRBV15; cdr3_length: 13; cdr3_aa: ATSREQGASYEQY
v_call: TRBV3-1/TRBV3-2; cdr3_length: 14; cdr3_aa: ASSQTTSIAKNIQY
v_call: TRBV19; cdr3_length: 12; cdr3_aa: ASRDRGNTGELF
v_call: TRBV5-4; cdr3_length: 11; cdr3_aa: ASSLKGRETQY
v_call: TRBV29-1; cdr3_length: 13; cdr3_aa: SATLGQASNQPQH
v_call: TRBV2; cdr3_length: 13; cdr3_aa: ASSGRGSGLDGYT
v_call: TRBV7-9; cdr3_length: 10; cdr3_aa: ASSLALVEAF
v_call: TRBV27; cdr3_length: 12; cdr3_aa: ASSLSQGDYGYT
v_call: TRBV15; cdr3_length: 14; cdr3_aa: ATSRDGQGSKETQY
v_call: TRBV4-3; cdr3_length: 17; cdr3_aa: ASSPLAPGLRGEADTQY
v_call: TRBV9; cdr3_length: 11; cdr3_aa: ASSVATRAEAF
v_call: TRBV16; cdr3_length: 14; cdr3_aa: ASSQSWASGGETQY
v_call: TRBV19; cdr3_length: 13; cdr3_aa: ASSSRTGGNEKLF
v_call: TRBV19; cdr3_length: 13; cdr3_aa: ASSLPPGQGYGYT
v_call: TRBV6-1; cdr3_length: 11; cdr3_aa: ASSESRGTEAF
v_call: TRBV5-6; cdr3_length: 15; cdr3_aa: ASSLKWDRGLDSPLH
v_call: TRBV6-6; cdr3_length: 12; cdr3_aa: ASLDEHSGNTIY
v_call: TRBV7-9; cdr3_length: 13; cdr3_aa: ASSLEAVRNTEAF
v_call: TRBV28; cdr3_length: 12; cdr3_aa: ASRGQGRGETQY
v_call: TRBV7-2; cdr3_length: 13; cdr3_aa: ASSSGPSGGETQY
v_call: TRBV7-2; cdr3_length: 13; cdr3_aa: ASSVRPGENTEAF
v_call: TRBV5-5; cdr3_length: 15; cdr3_aa: ASSYIWTGPSGNTIY
v_call: TRBV5-4; cdr3_length: 12; cdr3_aa: ASSFGDREDEQF
v_call: TRBV7-2; cdr3_length: 14; cdr3_aa: ASNLRAGGPSGELF
v_call: TRBV30; cdr3_length: 11; cdr3_aa: AWSTGSTDTQY
v_call: TRBV4-1; cdr3_length: 14; cdr3_aa: ASSQAGSSYNSPLH
v_call: TRBV15; cdr3_length: 13; cdr3_aa: ATSRDNVGSLGYT
v_call: TRBV18; cdr3_length: 11; cdr3_aa: ASSTAGNTEAF
v_call: TRBV29-1; cdr3_length: 13; cdr3_aa: SVEKAGGSSYEQY
v_call: TRBV5-5; cdr3_length: 10; cdr3_aa: ASSPEWETQY
v_call: TRBV5-6; cdr3_length: 12; cdr3_aa: ASSSRQTEQPQH
v_call: TRBV18; cdr3_length: 11; cdr3_aa: ASSGTEYTEAF
v_call: TRBV5-1; cdr3_length: 14; cdr3_aa: ASSLLTSGVGDTQY
v_call: TRBV7-2; cdr3_length: 13; cdr3_aa: ASSRDSGGTDTQY
v_call: TRBV2; cdr3_length: 12; cdr3_aa: ARSPGTISETQY
v_call: TRBV5-4; cdr3_length: 14; cdr3_aa: ASSPRGSGDYNEQF
v_call: TRBV23-1; cdr3_length: 12; cdr3_aa: ASSQSGRNYGYT
v_call: TRBV9; cdr3_length: 13; cdr3_aa: ASSSSGGTQETQY
v_call: TRBV2; cdr3_length: 11; cdr3_aa: ASHRVDKNIQY
v_call: TRBV25-1; cdr3_length: 13; cdr3_aa: ASSDNTGSWSPLH
v_call: TRBV9; cdr3_length: 14; cdr3_aa: ASSPGQILLSYEQY
v_call: TRBV28; cdr3_length: 13; cdr3_aa: ASSGIGVAKNIQY
v_call: TRBV28; cdr3_length: 11; cdr3_aa: ASSSEMNTEAF